This T cell receptor (beta chain) was recorded in a study of blood T cell repertoires in COVID-19. At the level of the study: Researchers got acute and convalescent COVID-19 samples from the United States, Italy and Spain. T cells, B-cell-depleted T cells, or PBMCs supplied cDNA or gDNA.

Seattle patients were enrolled while actively infected and followed longitudinally. The V gene lost 2 bases and the J gene lost 7 bases, with 13 bases spanning the gap. This CDR3 has 15 amino acids. CDR1 SGHKS and CDR2 YYEKEE come from the germline V gene (reference sequence). Original analysis: Amplification with reference gene primers provided the estimates of nucleated cell counts. Repertoires were generated with immunoSEQ multiplex PCR, while TCRdb's copy carries only in-frame clones and drops some. That table supplies the V and J calls and clone size; D and trimming were determined from the DNA. The data hold about 260,000 clones, with around 87% observed a single time.

This rearrangement joins TRBV5-5 to TRBJ1-6; a weak D match, TRBD1 (5 bases). This clonotype originated in a woman aged 55-69 years with COVID-19, enrolled during active disease. Sequenced input: peripheral blood. CDR3 loop: CASSFSGRENSPLHF. DNA of the CDR3: TGTGCCAGCAGCTTTTCGGGCAGGGAAAATTCACCCCTCCACTTT.